This TCR beta chain was obtained from a study of shared clonotypes between healthy human individuals. Repertoires were generated with immunoSEQ multiplex PCR, while TCRdb's copy carries only in-frame clones and drops some. This sample yields roughly 590,000 clones, of which 95% are seen a single time; 0.095% to 0.12% belongs to the top ten. In the naive CD8 group, cells lacked CD45RO and were positively selected for CCR7, so terminally differentiated effector memory CD45RA+ cells were left out. Germline values: CDR1 MNHNY, CDR2 SVGAGI (reference sequence). The CDR3 length is 14 residues. Trimming removed 2 bases at V and 1 base at J, with 9 bases between.

The origin of this receptor is a woman aged 25 to 39 in good health. V usage is TRBV6-6 and J usage is TRBJ2-7; D gene ambiguous. The sequenced sample consisted of naive CD8+ T cells sorted from blood. CDR3: CASSYDWESYEQYF. DNA for the CDR3: TGTGCCAGCAGTTACGACTGGGAATCCTACGAGCAGTACTTC.